This T cell receptor (beta chain) was sequenced for a study of blood T cells in healthy people across ages. Every donor provided around 9.3 milliliters of peripheral blood. Whole-study findings and limits: Older age coincided with a roughly linear decline in TCR beta diversity per million T cells. The long-lived group displayed more naive CD4+ cells, plus higher diversity, than the aged donors did.

A second PCR, run for roughly 7 to 11 cycles, used a sample-barcoded 5' primer plus a J-beta primer mix. TCRdb re-derived calls from the 5' RACE reads in MiXCR, one entry per CDR3 protein. The table records 1,500,000 or so distinct CDR3 sequences, approximately 59% of them present only once. This clonotype showed up just a few times. Antigen unknown. Deletions cut 4 bases from V and 0 bases from J, with 11 bases between. CDR1 ENHRY and CDR2 SYGVKD come from the germline V gene. The CDR3 contains 15 residues. The TCR comes from a man aged 18 to 35 in good health. This rearrangement joins TRBV10-3 to TRBJ2-3, with D uncertain. The sequencing sample was made of blood. The CDR3 DNA is TGTGCCATCAGTGGTCGTGTGCGCAGCACAGATACGCAGTATTTT. Amino acids: CAISGRVRSTDTQYF.